Listed below are T cell receptor beta chains from one sample, sequenced in a study of tumor-infiltrating lymphocytes in primary liver carcinoma. TCRdb re-called the multiplex PCR reads through MiXCR, storing one row per CDR3 protein. The sample consists of about 320,000 distinct CDR3 sequences, more than 55% of them appearing once. Material for sequencing was peripheral blood. The receptors come from a woman aged 25 to 39 with primary liver carcinoma and hepatitis B virus infection. CDR3s include the opening cysteine and the closing phenylalanine or tryptophan. D genes are given only for firm matches. Clone size is given for some rows only: seen once, a few or many times, or a class if the clone is expanded.

d_gene	v_gene	j_gene	abundance	len	CDR3nt	CDR3aa
TRBD2	TRBV12-3/TRBV12-4	TRBJ2-1	.	18	TGTGCCAGCAGTCCGATGTGGACTAGCGGGAAACGGGTGGGTGAGCAGTGCTTC	CASSPMWTSGKRVGEQCF
TRBD1	TRBV6-6	TRBJ2-1	.	16	TGTGCCAGCAGTCCAATCAACAGGGGTGACTACAATGAGCAGTTCTTC	CASSPINRGDYNEQFF
.	TRBV6-6	TRBJ1-3	many	16	TGTGCCAGCAGTTACTCGGGCGGTCGCTCTGGAAACACCATATATTTT	CASSYSGGRSGNTIYF
TRBD2	TRBV4-3	TRBJ2-1	.	18	TGCGCCAACAGCCAGTTTAGGACCAGCGGGAGGGGATACAATGAGCAGTTCTTC	CANSQFRTSGRGYNEQFF
.	TRBV5-1	TRBJ2-2	many	15	TGCGCCAGCAGCTTGAATAGCGCCAACACCGGGGAGCTGTTTTTT	CASSLNSANTGELFF
.	TRBV6-5	TRBJ1-5	many	13	TGTGCCAGCAGTCAAGTTAGCAATCAGCCCCAGCATTTT	CASSQVSNQPQHF
TRBD2	TRBV7-8	TRBJ2-1	few	18	TGTGCCAGCAGCTCGCCTCTACAGACTAGCGGGCCTTACAATGAGCAGTTCTTC	CASSSPLQTSGPYNEQFF
.	TRBV12-3/TRBV12-4	TRBJ2-1	.	13	TGTGCCAGCCGGAAGAACCGCGGCAATGAGCAGTTCTTC	CASRKNRGNEQFF
.	TRBV11-3	TRBJ1-6	many	15	TGTGCCAGCAGCTTAGGAGGCTGGGGGAATTCACCCCTCCACTTT	CASSLGGWGNSPLHF
.	TRBV6-5	TRBJ2-2	.	17	TGTGCCAGCAGTTACTCGAAATGGCGGAAGAACACCGGGGAGCTGTTTTTT	CASSYSKWRKNTGELFF
TRBD1	TRBV11-2	TRBJ2-7	once	18	TGCGCCAGCAGTCAGTCCCGGGACAGGCCCGAGGGGTTCTACGAGCAGTACTTC	CASSQSRDRPEGFYEQYF
TRBD1	TRBV6-1	TRBJ2-7	.	14	TGTGCCAGCAGTGAGGGACAGGGGTCCTACGAGCAGTACTTC	CASSEGQGSYEQYF
TRBD1	TRBV29-1	TRBJ1-1	.	16	TGCAGCGGGATATGGGAAGGACAGGGCCGGATGACTGAAGCTTTCTTT	CSGIWEGQGRMTEAFF
.	TRBV29-1	TRBJ2-2	.	15	TGCAGCGTTTTTAATCGGGGGGCGAGCACCAGGGAGCTGTTTTTT	CSVFNRGASTRELFF
.	TRBV6-2/TRBV6-3	TRBJ1-1	.	12	TGTGCCAGCTTAAATCGGGGGGCTGAAGCTTTCTTT	CASLNRGAEAFF
TRBD2	TRBV4-3	TRBJ2-1	.	15	TGCGCCAGCAGCCATGGTCTAGCGGGAGGCAATGAGCAGTTCTTC	CASSHGLAGGNEQFF
.	TRBV11-2	TRBJ1-5	.	14	TGTGCCAGTAGTCGGAGAGGGATGGGGCAGCCCCAGCATTTT	CASSRRGMGQPQHF
.	TRBV6-2/TRBV6-3	TRBJ2-1	.	14	TGTGCCAGCAGTTACATGCCCGCGTCGAGTGAGCAGTTCTTC	CASSYMPASSEQFF
.	TRBV11-2	TRBJ1-1	.	15	TGTGCCAGCAGCTTACGATCCGGTATAGGGGCTGAAGCTTTCTTT	CASSLRSGIGAEAFF
.	TRBV7-9	TRBJ2-7	.	14	TGTGCCAGCACCTCCTTGACTAGCTCCTACGAGCAGTACTTC	CASTSLTSSYEQYF
.	TRBV29-1	TRBJ2-1	.	16	TGCAGCGTCTTGACAAGGGCCGAACTAGCCAAAAACATTCAGTTCTTC	CSVLTRAELAKNIQFF
.	TRBV7-9	TRBJ2-1	few	13	TGTGCCAGCAGCTTACGCGACCGCAATGAGCAGTTCTTC	CASSLRDRNEQFF
.	TRBV6-5	TRBJ2-5	.	11	TGTGCCAGCAGTTACGGTGAGGCCCAGTACTTC	CASSYGEAQYF
TRBD2	TRBV20-1	TRBJ2-7	.	12	TGCAGTGGTAGCGGGAGTGGGTACGAGCAGTACTTC	CSGSGSGYEQYF
.	TRBV7-9	TRBJ2-7	.	15	TGTGCCAGCAGCTTATGGTACACCCTCTCCTACGAGCAGTACTTC	CASSLWYTLSYEQYF
TRBD2	TRBV7-9	TRBJ2-1	few	19	TGTGCCAGCAGCTTAGCGCATCTAGCGGGAGGCGACGGATACAATGAGCAGTTCTTC	CASSLAHLAGGDGYNEQFF
.	TRBV28	TRBJ2-1	many	15	TGTGCCAGCAGTTTCGGGGGCGTCATTCCCAATGAGCAGTTCTTC	CASSFGGVIPNEQFF
TRBD1	TRBV4-3	TRBJ2-5	.	15	TGCACCAGCAGCCAAGACGGACAGGGGGTAAAGACCCAGTACTTC	CTSSQDGQGVKTQYF